This T cell receptor (beta chain) was recovered during a study of CD8+ T cells in alopecia areata. Regarding treatment: oral pan-JAK inhibitor, 5-10 mg twice daily. Sequencing relied on a cDNA template that was reverse transcribed from extracted RNA. Only in-frame clones appear in the TCRdb table, and some are missing; sequencing was by immunoSEQ multiplex PCR. The sample holds 150,000 to 200,000 clones, 65% seen once. Germline-derived CDR1 and CDR2 are MNHEY and SMNVEV (reference sequence). The germline V and J ends were trimmed by 8 bases and 4 bases, with 9 bases remaining between them. This CDR3 contains 11 residues. Study outcomes and limitations: Just one nonresponder means the tie between baseline CD8+ expansion and response stays uncertain. Numerous expanded lesional clones remained in scalp and blood during tofacitinib. Administration of tofacitinib significantly diminished scalp clonality and expanded CD8+ clones within the top 100.

Turning to this clone: Its antigen is unidentified.

This rearrangement joins TRBV27 to TRBJ2-7, with D possibly matching TRBD1 (5 bases). Sequences were derived from CD4+ T cells sorted from blood, sampled at week 4, from a patient treated with tofacitinib. The clonotype originates from a human donor with alopecia areata. DNA for the CDR3: TGTGCCAGCGGGGCTCCTTACGAGCAGTACTTC. It codes for CASGAPYEQYF.